The T cell receptor (beta chain) under discussion was sequenced for a study of T-cell memory formation after mild COVID-19. Findings and limits, study-wide: Pre-infection memory already had some responding clones, implying cross-reactive memory joined. The main location of contracting CD4+ clones was CM and EM, and that of contracting CD8+ clones was EMRA.

Only a few counts were recorded for this clonotype. What it binds is not known. Germline V CDR1 and CDR2: SGHRS, YFSETQ. This CDR3 region has 16 residues. With 3 bases clipped from V and 5 bases from J, the junction kept 12 bases outside the gene matches. TCRdb independently ran MiXCR on the 5' RACE reads; one entry per CDR3 protein. There are around 60,000 distinct CDR3 sequences in the sample; over 7.5% occur only once, and 1.2% lies in the top ten. The TCR originated in a man aged 18 to 29 who had mild COVID-19 (a few samples of this study predate the infection). Cell type and time point are not known. The chain carries TRBV5-1 and TRBJ1-1; 8 bases line up with TRBD1. Material: PBMCs or a T cell subset sorted from them (not recorded which). The chain's CDR3 is CASSSGQGVVETEAFF. CDR3 in DNA: TGCGCCAGCAGCTCAGGACAGGGAGTCGTGGAGACTGAAGCTTTCTTT.